The T cell receptor beta chain under discussion was sequenced for a study of CD8+CD57+ T cells in acquired aplastic anemia. Whole-study findings and limits: Over 25 CD8+ CDR3 sequences occurred in both the patients and the controls.

Points on this clonotype: As yet, its antigen is unknown.

The sequenced patients had an expansion of CD8+CD57+ cells seen by flow cytometry. The patients all had a severe acquired aplastic anemia diagnosis. No therapy had been given to the patients at the time of blood sampling. Profiles of TCR beta VDJ and CDR3 were generated from a genomic DNA template. TCRdb passed the reads through MiXCR, listing each CDR3 protein once. The sample lists about 160,000 distinct CDR3 sequences; around half were seen once. The TCR sequence derives from a human donor with aplastic anemia. Sample: sorted CD4+, CD8+, or CD8+CD57+ T cells (not recorded which) from PBMCs.

This CDR3 is CASSEGAKNIQYF. Here the CDR3 DNA reads TGTGCCAGCAGTGAGGGTGCCAAAAACATTCAGTACTTC. This chain links TRBV25-1 with TRBJ2-4, with no clear D. The CDR3 contains 13 residues. The germline V and J ends were trimmed by 3 bases and 1 base, with 4 bases remaining between them. The germline CDR1 and CDR2 sequences are MGHDK and SYGVNS.